This TCR beta chain came from a study of Ad26.COV2.S vaccination and SARS-CoV-2 variants. Treatment described: around 19 received Ad26.COV2.S at low or high dose, single or two shots; 5 received placebo; per-sample allocation not given. Specimens were obtained on day 63 following the first vaccine or placebo injection. It was an adult aged 18-55 years in Boston who was the donor. To note about this clone: The same CDR3 is also encoded by other DNA sequences in this sample.

CDR1 and CDR2 from the germline V gene are SGHTA and FQGTGA. The CDR3 totals 12 residues. The V end lost 4 bases, the J end lost 0 bases, and 2 bases lay between the germline ends. Sequencing used immunoSEQ multiplex PCR; TCRdb keeps in-frame clones, though not all of them. The sample includes about 350,000 clones, around 90% of them seen just once. The chain carries TRBV7-3 and TRBJ2-3; D uncertain. The sequencing used peripheral blood, collected in a trial of Ad26.COV2.S vaccine versus placebo. This TCR was sampled from a person aged 18-65 years who received the Ad26.COV2.S COVID-19 vaccine or a placebo. This CDR3 is CASSSSTDTQYF. The CDR3 region has the DNA TGTGCCAGCAGCTCTAGCACAGATACGCAGTATTTT.